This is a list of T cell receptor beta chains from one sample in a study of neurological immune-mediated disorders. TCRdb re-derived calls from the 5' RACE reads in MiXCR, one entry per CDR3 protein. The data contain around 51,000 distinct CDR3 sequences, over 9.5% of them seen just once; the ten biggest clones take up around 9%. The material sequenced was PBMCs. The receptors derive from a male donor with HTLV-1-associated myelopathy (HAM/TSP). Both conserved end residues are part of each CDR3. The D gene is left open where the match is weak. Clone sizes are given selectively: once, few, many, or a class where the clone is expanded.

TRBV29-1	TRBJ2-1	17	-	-	TGCAGCGTTGAGGGATTAACAAGGGTCAGCTCCTACAATGAGCAGTTCTTC	CSVEGLTRVSSYNEQFF
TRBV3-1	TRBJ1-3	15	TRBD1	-	TGTGCCAGCAGCCAAGGACAGGGTAAAAGAAACACCATATATTTT	CASSQGQGKRNTIYF
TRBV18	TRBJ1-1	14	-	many	TGTGCCAGCTCACCAGGGGGGATCAACACTGAAGCTTTCTTT	CASSPGGINTEAFF
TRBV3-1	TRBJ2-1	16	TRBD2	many	TGTGCCAGCAGCCGCCTCCTAGCGGGAGGGGTCAATGAGCAGTTCTTC	CASSRLLAGGVNEQFF
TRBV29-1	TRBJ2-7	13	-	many	TGCAGCGTTGATTCAGGCATTTCCTACGAGCAGTACTTC	CSVDSGISYEQYF
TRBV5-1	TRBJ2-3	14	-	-	TGCGCCAGCAGCTTTGGCAGCCACACAGATACGAAGTATTTT	CASSFGSHTDTKYF
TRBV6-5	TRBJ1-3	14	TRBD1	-	TGTGCCAGCAGTCCGACAGGGAGAGGAAACACCATATATTTT	CASSPTGRGNTIYF
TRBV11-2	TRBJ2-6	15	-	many	TGTGCCAGCAGCTTTCAGGGTGCTGGGGCCAACGTCCTGACTTTC	CASSFQGAGANVLTF
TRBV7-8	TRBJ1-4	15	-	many	TGTGCCAGCAGCTTAGAGACAGTTTCTAATGAAAAACTGTTTTTT	CASSLETVSNEKLFF
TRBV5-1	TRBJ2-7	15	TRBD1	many	TGCGCCAGCTCCAAGGGACAGGGGAGCTCCTACGAGCAGTACTTC	CASSKGQGSSYEQYF
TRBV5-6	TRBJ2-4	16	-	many	TGTGCCAGCAGCTCTCGACAGGGACTAGCCAAAAACATTCAGTACTTC	CASSSRQGLAKNIQYF
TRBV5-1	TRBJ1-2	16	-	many	TGCGCCAGCAGCCCCCATCTCGAAGGGCATGCCTATGGCTACACCTTC	CASSPHLEGHAYGYTF